This TCR beta chain was identified during a study of T cell repertoires in cytomegalovirus infection. TCRdb ran MiXCR on the reads and lists one entry per CDR3 protein. Of 400,000 to 550,000 distinct CDR3 sequences listed, around 11% were seen once; the top ten hold 9.5% to 13%. This CDR3 region has 11 residues. Trimming removed 5 bases from V and 3 bases from J, with 6 bases in between. In germline, CDR1 is SGDLS, CDR2 YYNGEE. This clonotype showed up just a few times. The TCR was taken from a human donor in good health (CMV status not recorded). Some clones in this sample may be carry-over from other donors' samples. This chain joins TRBV9 and TRBJ2-7, with D uncertain. The sample comprised PBMCs. The CDR3 coding sequence is TGTGCCAGCAGATTAATCTACGAGCAGTACTTC. It yields the protein CASRLIYEQYF.